The T cell receptor (beta chain) under discussion was sequenced for a study of blood T cell repertoires in COVID-19 (dated by TCRdb to 2018 to 2020). Regarding the study in general: Samples from collaborators originated in the United States, Italy and Spain and spanned both the acute and convalescent phases of COVID-19. Where available, HLA class I and class II types were obtained from metadata supplied by the sample provider rather than from assay-based typing. The prospective study material was composed of cDNA or gDNA derived from T cells, B-cell-depleted T cells, or PBMCs. The dataset comprised deeply sampled blood TCRbeta repertoires from subjects exposed to, actively infected with, or recovered from COVID-19. Samples were obtained from the ongoing ImmuneRACE study (first 160 participants) and from approximately 1,200 subjects provided by 6 global collaborators. Nearly every sample came with metadata listing a de-identified subject ID, COVID-19 status, age in years and sex. The repertoires were released in a freely available public database intended as a resource for research on the immune response to SARS-CoV-2.

Summary of the overall study and its limitations: The amount of clinical and demographic metadata varied by source and participant and was provided uncurated.

TCRbeta CDR3 regions were amplified from genomic DNA by means of the immunoSEQ Assay, a bias-controlled multiplex PCR. The paper's data handling went like this. The number of nucleated cells in each sample was estimated by amplification of reference gene primers within the assay. To quantify the absolute abundance of each unique TCRbeta CDR3 rearrangement, sequence reads were collapsed and filtered. Productive Simpson clonality was computed per sample as the square root of Simpson's diversity index over productive rearrangements. Sourced from immuneACCESS, this table was stored by TCRdb with only in-frame sequences that have V and J called. A share of the clones is absent; for the studies checked, an unresolved V gene accounts for under half, and the remainder has no known explanation. That table is the source of V, J and clone size, and D and trimming were worked out from the DNA. The sample table records some 290,000 clones; less than 90% of these occur just once. The ten largest clones capture over 4.5% of the sample.

The CDR3 contains 18 residues, cysteine and phenylalanine counted. The only DNA kept is the CDR3, 54 bases in frame from the first base. Based on the germline V gene (reference sequence), the CDR1 and CDR2 sequences are MNHEY and SMNVEV. Compared with germline, V lacks 7 bases and J lacks 0 bases; bases without a gene match: 11. In the case of this clone: No antigen is known for it. Base quality data are lacking; no much larger clone is found one base away.

Another Seattle source contributed samples from volunteer blood donors who had recovered from COVID-19. The collaborating institutions used their own protocols to collect whole blood in K2EDTA tubes. For TCRbeta analysis, collaborator samples were shipped as frozen whole blood, as isolated PBMCs, or as DNA extracted from either sample type. The clonotype originates from a man between 60 and 70 years old who had recovered from COVID-19. The sample was peripheral blood. Rearrangement joined TRBV27 to TRBJ2-2; 10 bases in the junction line up with TRBD2. The sequenced DNA is TGTGCCAGCACCCTCGGAACTAGCGGGATGTCGAACACCGGGGAGCTGTTTTTT. This sequence encodes CASTLGTSGMSNTGELFF.